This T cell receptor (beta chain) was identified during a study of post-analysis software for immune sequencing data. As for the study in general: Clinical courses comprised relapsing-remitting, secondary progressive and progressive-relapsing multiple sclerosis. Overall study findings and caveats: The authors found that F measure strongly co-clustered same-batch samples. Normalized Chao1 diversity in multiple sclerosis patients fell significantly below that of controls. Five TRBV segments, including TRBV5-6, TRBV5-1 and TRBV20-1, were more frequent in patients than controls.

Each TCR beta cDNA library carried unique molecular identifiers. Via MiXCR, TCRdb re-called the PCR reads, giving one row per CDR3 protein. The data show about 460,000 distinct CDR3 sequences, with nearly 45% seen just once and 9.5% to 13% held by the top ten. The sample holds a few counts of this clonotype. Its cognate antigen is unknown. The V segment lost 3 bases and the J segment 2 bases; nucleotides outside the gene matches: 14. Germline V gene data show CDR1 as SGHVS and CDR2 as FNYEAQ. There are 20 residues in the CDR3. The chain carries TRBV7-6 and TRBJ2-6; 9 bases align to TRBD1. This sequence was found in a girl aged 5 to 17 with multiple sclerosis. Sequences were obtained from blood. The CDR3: CASSFSRTGVKGAGANVLTF. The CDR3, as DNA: TGTGCCAGCAGCTTCTCCCGGACAGGGGTAAAAGGAGCTGGGGCCAACGTCCTGACTTTC.